Described below is a single T cell receptor beta chain sequence and its context. Its target is not known. The record originates from a study of shared clonotypes between healthy human individuals. Study background: CD4 naive and CD4 memory each took three plates per donor, while CD8 naive took two and CD8 memory one. Notes on the study in general: Larger richness was generally estimated for naive than memory subsets. Relative to their counterparts shared across all four donors, non-shared clonotypes exhibited diminished generation probabilities.

The CDR3 extends over 15 amino acids. Germline CDR1 is MNHEY and CDR2 is SVGAGI. The V and J ends lost 7 bases and 3 bases, in that order; junction bases with no gene match: 10. In the original analysis: ImmunoSEQ sequences covered only the junction and lacked quality scores; filtering therefore differed. The protocol was immunoSEQ multiplex PCR, while the TCRdb copy is restricted to in-frame clones and leaves out a portion. D and trimming come from the DNA, and the V and J calls and clone size come from that table. The sample shows roughly 2,500,000 clones, 93% of them seen only once. The material sequenced was naive CD4+ T cells from PBMCs. Subset given: CD45RA+ positively selected. This chain links TRBV6-5 with TRBJ1-2, with TRBD1 identical over 8 bases. This TCR came from a man aged 18 to 29 in good health. Some clones in this sample may be carry-over from other donors' samples. The CDR3 here is CASTEAQGAYYGYTF. CDR3 nucleotide sequence: TGTGCCAGCACTGAGGCCCAGGGGGCTTACTATGGCTACACCTTC.